This TCR beta chain was captured in a study of shared clonotypes between healthy human individuals. The table came from immunoSEQ multiplex PCR; TCRdb's copy has only in-frame clones and leaves some out. The sample yields hundreds of thousands of clones, about 76% seen once. V lost 0 bases, J lost 0 bases, and 6 bases lay in between. The CDR3 is made up of 14 amino acids. CDR1 is MNHEY, CDR2 SVGAGI, per germline. Genomic DNA of unsorted samples came from tens of millions of PBMCs. The clonotype originates from a middle-aged woman in good health. Some clones in this sample may be carry-over from other donors' samples. The chain carries TRBV6-5 and TRBJ2-7; D is uncertain. Sequencing used PBMCs. The CDR3 DNA follows: TGTGCCAGCAGTTACTCACAGAGCTCCTACGAGCAGTACTTC. Its translation: CASSYSQSSYEQYF.